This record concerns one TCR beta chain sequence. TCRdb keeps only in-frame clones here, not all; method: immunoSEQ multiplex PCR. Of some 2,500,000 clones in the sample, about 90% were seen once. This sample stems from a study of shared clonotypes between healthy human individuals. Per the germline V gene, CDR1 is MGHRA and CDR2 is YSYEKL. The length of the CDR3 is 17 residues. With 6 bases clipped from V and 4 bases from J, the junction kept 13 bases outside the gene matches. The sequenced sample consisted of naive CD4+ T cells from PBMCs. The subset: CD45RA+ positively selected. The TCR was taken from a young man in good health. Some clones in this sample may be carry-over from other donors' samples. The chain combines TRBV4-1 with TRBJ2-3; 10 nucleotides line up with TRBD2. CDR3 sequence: CASRQFFSSGSPDTQYF. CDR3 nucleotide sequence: TGCGCCAGCAGACAATTTTTCTCTAGCGGGAGTCCAGATACGCAGTATTTT.